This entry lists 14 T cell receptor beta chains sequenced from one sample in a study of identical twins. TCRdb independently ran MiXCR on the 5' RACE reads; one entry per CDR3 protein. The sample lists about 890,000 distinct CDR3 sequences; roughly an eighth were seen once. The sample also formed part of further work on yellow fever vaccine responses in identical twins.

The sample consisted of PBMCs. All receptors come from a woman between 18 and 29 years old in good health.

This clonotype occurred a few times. In DNA, the CDR3 is TGTGCCTCCAACACCGGGACCGGCTACAATGAGCAGTTCTTC. It translates to CASNTGTGYNEQFF. The J gene is TRBJ2-1, the V gene TRBV11-2; D may match TRBD1 or TRBD2 (5 bases each). Germline V lookup: CDR1 SGHAT, CDR2 FQNNGV. V lost 11 bases and J 3 bases, leaving 17 bases between the germline ends. This CDR3 is 14 amino acids long.

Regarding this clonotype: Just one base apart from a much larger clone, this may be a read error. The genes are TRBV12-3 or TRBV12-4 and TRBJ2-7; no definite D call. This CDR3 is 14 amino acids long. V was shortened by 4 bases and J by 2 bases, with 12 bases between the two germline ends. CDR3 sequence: CASSYFRPTYEQYF. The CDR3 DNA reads TGTGCCAGCAGTTACTTCAGGCCAACCTACGAGCAGTACTTC.

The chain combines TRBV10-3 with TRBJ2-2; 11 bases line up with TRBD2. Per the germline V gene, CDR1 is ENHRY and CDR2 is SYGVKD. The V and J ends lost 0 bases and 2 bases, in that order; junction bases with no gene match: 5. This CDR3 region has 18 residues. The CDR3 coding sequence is TGTGCCATCAGTGAGTCACTAGCGGGGGCCGAAAACACCGGGGAGCTGTTTTTT. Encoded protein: CAISESLAGAENTGELFF.

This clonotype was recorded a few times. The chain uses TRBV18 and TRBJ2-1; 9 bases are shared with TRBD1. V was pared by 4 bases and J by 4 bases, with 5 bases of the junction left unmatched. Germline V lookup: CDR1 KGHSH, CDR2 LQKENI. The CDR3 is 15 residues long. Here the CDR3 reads CASSHGGQGYNEQFF. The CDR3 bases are TGTGCCAGCTCACACGGGGGACAGGGATACAATGAGCAGTTCTTC.

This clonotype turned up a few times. Written as DNA, the CDR3 is TGTGCCAGCAGTTTATGGGGGCAAAACTACAATCAGCCCCAGCATTTT. Translated: CASSLWGQNYNQPQHF. J is TRBJ1-5 and V is TRBV27; TRBD1 might be the D (6 bases). CDR1 is MNHEY, CDR2 SMNVEV, per germline (reference sequence). Trimming shortened V by 1 base and J by 3 bases, and 13 bases separated the two germline ends. This CDR3 comprises 16 residues.

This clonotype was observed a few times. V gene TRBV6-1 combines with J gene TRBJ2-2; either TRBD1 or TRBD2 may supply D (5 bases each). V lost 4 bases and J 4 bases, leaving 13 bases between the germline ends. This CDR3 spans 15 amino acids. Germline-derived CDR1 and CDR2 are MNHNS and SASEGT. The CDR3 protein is CASSAGGTGTGELFF. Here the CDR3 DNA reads TGTGCCAGCAGTGCTGGGGGAACGGGCACCGGGGAGCTGTTTTTT.

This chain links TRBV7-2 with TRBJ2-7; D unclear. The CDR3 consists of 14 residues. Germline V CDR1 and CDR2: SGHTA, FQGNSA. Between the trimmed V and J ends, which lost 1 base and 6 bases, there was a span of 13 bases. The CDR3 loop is CASSLEVFRAEQYF. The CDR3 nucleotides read TGTGCCAGCAGCTTAGAAGTTTTTAGGGCCGAGCAGTACTTC.

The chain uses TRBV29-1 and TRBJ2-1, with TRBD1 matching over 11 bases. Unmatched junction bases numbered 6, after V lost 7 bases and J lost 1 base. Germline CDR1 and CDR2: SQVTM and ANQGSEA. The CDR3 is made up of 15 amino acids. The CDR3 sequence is CSAPGTGGSYNEQFF. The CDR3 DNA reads TGCAGCGCCCCCGGGACAGGGGGTTCCTACAATGAGCAGTTCTTC.

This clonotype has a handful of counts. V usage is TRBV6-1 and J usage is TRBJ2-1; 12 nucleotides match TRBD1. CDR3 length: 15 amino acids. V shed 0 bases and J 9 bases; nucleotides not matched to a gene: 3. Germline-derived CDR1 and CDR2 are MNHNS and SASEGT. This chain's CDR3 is CASSEAGTGGFEQFF. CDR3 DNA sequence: TGTGCCAGCAGTGAAGCCGGGACAGGGGGCTTTGAGCAGTTCTTC.

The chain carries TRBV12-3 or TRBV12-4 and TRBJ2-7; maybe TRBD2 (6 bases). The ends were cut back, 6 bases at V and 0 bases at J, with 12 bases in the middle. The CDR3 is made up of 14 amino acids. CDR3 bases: TGTGCCAGCAGCCCATACGGGAGCTCCTACGAGCAGTACTTC. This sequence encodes CASSPYGSSYEQYF.

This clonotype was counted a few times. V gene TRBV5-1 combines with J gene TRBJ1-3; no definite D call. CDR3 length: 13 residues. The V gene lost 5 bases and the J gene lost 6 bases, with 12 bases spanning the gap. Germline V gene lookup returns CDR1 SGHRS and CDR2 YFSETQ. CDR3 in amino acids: CASRGAFENTIYF. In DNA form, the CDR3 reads TGCGCCAGCAGGGGCGCCTTCGAAAACACCATATATTTT. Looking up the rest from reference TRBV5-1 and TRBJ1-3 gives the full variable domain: KAGVTQTPRYLIKTRGQQVTLSCSPISGHRSVSWYQQTPGQGLQFLFEYFSETQRNKGNFPGRFSGRQFSNSRSEMNVSTLELGDSALYLCASRGAFENTIYFGEGSWLTVV.

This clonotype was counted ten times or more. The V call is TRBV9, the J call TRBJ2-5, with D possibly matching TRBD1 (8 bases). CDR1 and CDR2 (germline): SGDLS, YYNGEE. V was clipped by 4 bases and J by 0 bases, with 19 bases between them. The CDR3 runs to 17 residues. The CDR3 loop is CASSLGGDRTYQETQYF. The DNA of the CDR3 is TGTGCCAGCAGCCTGGGGGGGGACAGGACATACCAAGAGACCCAGTACTTC.

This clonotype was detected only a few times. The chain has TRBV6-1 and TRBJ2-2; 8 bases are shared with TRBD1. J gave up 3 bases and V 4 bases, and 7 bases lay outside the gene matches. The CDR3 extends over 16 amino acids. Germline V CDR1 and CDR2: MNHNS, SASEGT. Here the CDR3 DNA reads TGTGCCAGCAGTGTGCCCGGGACAGGAGACACCGGGGAGCTGTTTTTT. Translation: CASSVPGTGDTGELFF.

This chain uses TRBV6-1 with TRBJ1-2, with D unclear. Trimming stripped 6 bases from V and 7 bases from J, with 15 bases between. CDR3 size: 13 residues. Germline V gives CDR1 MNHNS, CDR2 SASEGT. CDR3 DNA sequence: TGTGCCAGCAGAGCAAAGACCAGGAGTGGCTACACCTTC. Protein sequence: CASRAKTRSGYTF.